The 24 T cell receptor beta chains listed next were all sequenced from one sample in a study of cytomegalovirus exposure and HLA in healthy donors. TCRdb's table, derived via immunoSEQ multiplex PCR, lists solely in-frame clones and lacks some. The sample contains fewer than 200,000 clones, roughly 85% of which appear only once. The material sequenced was PBMCs. The receptors come from a man aged 18 to 29 in good health and CMV-seropositive.

This chain connects TRBV11-3 to TRBJ1-2; 7 nucleotides match TRBD1. V shed 3 bases and J 5 bases; nucleotides not matched to a gene: 6. This CDR3 is 14 amino acids long. Germline V gives CDR1 SGHNT, CDR2 YENEEA. The CDR3 nucleotides read TGTGCCAGCAGCTTCCCGGGACAGCTATATGGCTACACCTTC. Encoded protein: CASSFPGQLYGYTF.

The chain joins TRBV4-1 to TRBJ2-5, with unresolved D. This CDR3 has 13 residues. The germline V gene has CDR1 MGHRA and CDR2 YSYEKL. V dropped 1 base and J dropped 5 bases, with 8 bases sitting between them. CDR3 in DNA: TGCGCCAGCAGCCAAGCGATTCGGGAGACCCAGTACTTC. Protein sequence: CASSQAIRETQYF.

The chain uses TRBV27 and TRBJ2-6, with 9 bases that match TRBD1. V lost 5 bases to trimming and J lost 0 bases; unmatched junction nucleotides: 11. CDR1 is MNHEY, CDR2 SMNVEV, per germline (reference sequence). The CDR3 sequence is 19 residues long. The CDR3 reads CASSSWGGGQGSGANVLTF. The CDR3 bases are TGTGCCAGCAGTAGCTGGGGCGGGGGACAGGGCTCTGGGGCCAACGTCCTGACTTTC. Based on the CDR3 plus reference TRBV27 and TRBJ2-6, the full variable domain is EAQVTQNPRYLITVTGKKLTVTCSQNMNHEYMSWYRQDPGLGLRQIYYSMNVEVTDKGDVPEGYKVSRKEKRNFPLILESPSPNQTSLYFCASSSWGGGQGSGANVLTFGAGSRLTVL.

The CDR3 DNA reads as TGTGCCAGCACCCTAGACAGGACTAACACCGGGGAGCTGTTTTTT. Its protein product is CASTLDRTNTGELFF. J is TRBJ2-2 and V is TRBV7-2; possibly TRBD1 for D (6 bases). V was cut by 7 bases and J by 2 bases, with 14 bases left in between. This CDR3 contains 15 residues. Germline CDR1 SGHTA, CDR2 FQGNSA.

The J gene is TRBJ1-1, the V gene TRBV27; D is undetermined. Germline V gene data show CDR1 as MNHEY and CDR2 as SMNVEV (reference sequence). The CDR3 sequence is 15 residues long. Trimming cost V 3 bases and J 3 bases, with 14 bases left between them. The CDR3 protein is CASSFSLNSHTEAFF. CDR3 bases: TGTGCCAGCAGTTTTAGTTTGAACAGTCACACTGAAGCTTTCTTT.

The chain carries TRBV9 and TRBJ2-3; tentatively, D is TRBD2 (6 bases). Germline-derived CDR1 and CDR2 are SGDLS and YYNGEE. V lost 1 base and J 0 bases, leaving 12 bases between the germline ends. The CDR3 contains 16 residues. CDR3 in amino acids: CASSVFGGMSTDTQYF. CDR3 DNA sequence: TGTGCCAGCAGCGTATTCGGAGGGATGAGCACAGATACGCAGTATTTT.

V is TRBV11-2 and J is TRBJ1-4; no clear D. This CDR3 is 14 amino acids long. The germline V gene has CDR1 SGHAT and CDR2 FQNNGV. V lost 3 bases to trimming and J lost 5 bases, with 10 bases between them. The DNA for the CDR3 is TGTGCCAGCAGCTTCCGCAGGCTCAATGAAAAACTGTTTTTT. Translated, it gives CASSFRRLNEKLFF.

The chain combines TRBV6-5 with TRBJ2-1, with a weak D call TRBD2 (5 bases). CDR3 length: 16 amino acids. Trimming pared 4 bases from V and 4 bases from J, leaving 17 bases between. Germline assignment: CDR1 MNHEY and CDR2 SVGAGI. Written as DNA, the CDR3 is TGTGCCAGCAGTTCCCGGAATAGAGGGAGTTACAATGAGCAGTTCTTC. Protein product: CASSSRNRGSYNEQFF.

This sequence joins TRBV28 and TRBJ2-2, with a tentative D call TRBD2 (7 bases). CDR3 length: 16 amino acids. V was pared by 6 bases and J by 4 bases, with 18 bases between. The V gene's germline CDR1 is MDHEN and CDR2 SYDVKM. CDR3 in amino acids: CASRTMGGAGTGELFF. For the CDR3, the DNA is TGTGCCAGCAGAACGATGGGGGGGGCCGGCACCGGGGAGCTGTTTTTT.

As for this clone: At one end the junction does not follow the germline gene, possibly because of a read error. V usage is TRBV2 and J usage is TRBJ2-2; D is undetermined. Germline CDR1 and CDR2: SNHLY and FYNNEI. The CDR3 spans 13 residues. CDR3 protein: CASREEPAGELFF. DNA of the CDR3: TGTGCCAGCAGAGAAGAGCCCGCCGGGGAGCTGTTTTTT.

With respect to this clone: The sample carries other DNA sequences with the same CDR3. V is TRBV9 and J is TRBJ2-1, with 8 bases lining up with TRBD1. Germline trimming cut 0 bases from V and 4 bases from J; bases unmatched to any gene: 3. The CDR3 has 15 residues. CDR1 and CDR2 from the germline V gene are SGDLS and YYNGEE. This chain's CDR3 is CASSVAGGEYNEQFF. Here the CDR3 DNA reads TGTGCCAGCAGCGTAGCAGGGGGCGAATACAATGAGCAGTTCTTC.

The CDR3 sequence is CAISESQGNYGYTF. CDR3 nucleotide sequence: TGTGCCATCAGTGAGTCGCAGGGGAACTATGGCTACACCTTC. The chain uses TRBV10-3 and TRBJ1-2, with a weak D call TRBD1 (6 bases). The CDR3 is made up of 14 amino acids. Looked up from germline, CDR1 is ENHRY and CDR2 is SYGVKD. V was clipped by 0 bases and J by 2 bases, with 7 bases between them.

This chain connects TRBV11-1 to TRBJ2-7, with 7 bases identical to TRBD2. This CDR3 is 14 amino acids long. The germline gives CDR1 SGHAT, CDR2 FQDESV (reference sequence). V gave up 8 bases and J gave up 1 base; unmatched junction bases: 8. Here the CDR3 DNA reads TGTGCCAGCCTACCAAGGGAGGGGTCCTACGAGCAGTACTTC. Translated, it gives CASLPREGSYEQYF.

This clone was counted only a few times. The chain joins TRBV27 to TRBJ1-6, with 7 positions matching TRBD1. Per germline, CDR1 MNHEY and CDR2 SMNVEV (reference sequence). The CDR3 is 13 residues long. V lost 6 bases and J lost 10; bases outside the gene matches: 6. This CDR3 is CASSDREGSPLHF. The CDR3 DNA reads as TGTGCCAGCAGCGACAGGGAAGGGTCACCCCTCCACTTT.

Only a few counts were recorded for this clone. The chain joins TRBV2 to TRBJ2-2; 9 positions match TRBD2. The germline V gene encodes CDR1 SNHLY and CDR2 FYNNEI. This CDR3 is built from 14 residues. V gave up 4 bases and J gave up 9 bases; unmatched junction bases: 6. CDR3 amino acids: CASSVGLAHRELFF. DNA of the CDR3: TGTGCCAGCAGTGTGGGACTAGCACACCGGGAGCTGTTTTTT. The variable domain in full, with the rest retrieved from reference TRBV2 and TRBJ2-2, is EPEVTQTPSHQVTQMGQEVILRCVPISNHLYFYWYRQILGQKVEFLVSFYNNEISEKSEIFDDQFSVERPDGSNFTLKIRSTKLEDSAMYFCASSVGLAHRELFFGEGSRLTVL.

The chain uses TRBV18 and TRBJ2-5; 10 nucleotides agree with TRBD1. V was pared by 0 bases and J by 5 bases, with 3 bases of the junction left unmatched. The germline V gene has CDR1 KGHSH and CDR2 LQKENI. The CDR3 has 15 residues. CDR3 coding DNA: TGTGCCAGCTCACCACCCGGGGACAGGGGTGAGACCCAGTACTTC. Amino acids: CASSPPGDRGETQYF.

The rearrangement joins TRBV29-1 to TRBJ1-6; TRBD1 aligns across 8 bases. Germline V gives CDR1 SQVTM, CDR2 ANQGSEA. Unmatched junction bases numbered 6, after V lost 4 bases and J lost 4 bases. This CDR3 spans 15 amino acids. CDR3 in DNA: TGCAGCGTTGCGCAGGGGGCTTTGTATAATTCACCCCTCCACTTT. Amino acids: CSVAQGALYNSPLHF.

V is TRBV5-1 and J is TRBJ1-2; D may be TRBD1 (6 bases). Between the trimmed V and J ends, which lost 2 bases and 6 bases, there was a span of 11 bases. The CDR3 covers 13 residues. Germline CDR1 reads SGHRS; CDR2 reads YFSETQ. CDR3 in DNA: TGCGCCAGCAGCTTTGACAGGTTTGATGGCTACACCTTC. Its protein is CASSFDRFDGYTF.

This clone has just one count. The chain joins TRBV28 to TRBJ2-1; 8 positions match TRBD2. V was pared by 6 bases and J by 5 bases, with 9 bases of the junction left unmatched. CDR3 length: 15 amino acids. Germline CDR1 reads MDHEN; CDR2 reads SYDVKM. Here the CDR3 reads CASSDPGLGNNEQFF. In DNA form, the CDR3 reads TGTGCCAGCAGCGATCCGGGACTAGGTAACAATGAGCAGTTCTTC.

The chain joins TRBV6-1 to TRBJ2-7, with 10 positions matching TRBD2. The CDR3 consists of 15 residues. Germline CDR1 is MNHNS and CDR2 is SASEGT. J gave up 2 bases and V 2 bases, and 3 bases lay outside the gene matches. CDR3 nucleotides: TGTGCCAGCAGTGAAATTAGCGGGGGGCCCTACGAGCAGTACTTC. This codes for CASSEISGGPYEQYF.

This clone occurred once. The V gene is TRBV7-6, the J gene TRBJ1-4, with 10 positions matching TRBD1. The CDR3 consists of 17 residues. Per the germline V gene, CDR1 is SGHVS and CDR2 is FNYEAQ. With 4 bases clipped from V and 3 bases from J, the junction kept 8 bases outside the gene matches. The CDR3, as DNA: TGTGCCAGCAGCTCGCCGGACAGGGGGGTGGCTAATGAAAAACTGTTTTTT. Its translation: CASSSPDRGVANEKLFF.

This clone is a singleton in its sample. This chain uses TRBV28 with TRBJ2-2; D gene uncertain. V was clipped by 3 bases and J by 7 bases, with 21 bases between them. Per the germline V gene, CDR1 is MDHEN and CDR2 is SYDVKM. CDR3 size: 17 residues. The CDR3 loop reads CASSFRRSRSRSGELFF. For the CDR3, the DNA is TGTGCCAGCAGTTTCAGACGGAGCCGCTCCCGTAGCGGGGAGCTGTTTTTT.

The CDR3, as DNA: TGTGCCAGCAGCTTGGAAAGGCAGGGCGCTGAAGCTTTCTTT. Protein sequence: CASSLERQGAEAFF. The rearrangement joins TRBV5-6 to TRBJ1-1; TRBD1 is a possible D gene (5 bases). This CDR3 comprises 14 residues. Germline V gene sequence: CDR1 SGHDT, CDR2 YYEEEE. Trimming shortened V by 0 bases and J by 6 bases, and 12 bases separated the two germline ends.

This clone was observed a single time. The chain couples TRBV6-1 to TRBJ1-3, with D possibly matching TRBD1 (5 bases). Germline V lookup: CDR1 MNHNS, CDR2 SASEGT. CDR3 size: 16 residues. Trimming shortened V by 3 bases and J by 0 bases, and 12 bases separated the two germline ends. The CDR3 loop is CASSDHTDSSGNTIYF. The CDR3 DNA follows: TGTGCCAGCAGTGACCATACAGACAGCTCTGGAAACACCATATATTTT.